This entry lists 20 T cell receptor beta chains sequenced from one sample in a study of CD8 T cells in ankylosing spondylitis. TCRdb called the 5' RACE reads again in MiXCR, with one record for every CDR3 protein. The table has around 150,000 distinct CDR3 sequences, roughly 44% seen once. Material: synovial fluid, either unsorted or a sorted T cell fraction (not recorded which). All receptors derive from a male donor with ankylosing spondylitis.

The rearrangement links TRBV28 to TRBJ2-7; 10 positions agree with TRBD2. The CDR3 runs to 18 residues. Losses at the gene ends were 5 bases for V and 4 bases for J; bases not matched to a gene: 17. Germline CDR1 MDHEN, CDR2 SYDVKM. CDR3 protein: CASSPIHLSSGSVYEQYF. CDR3 bases: TGTGCCAGCAGTCCAATCCACCTGTCTAGCGGGAGTGTGTACGAGCAGTACTTC.

To note about this clonotype: A junction boundary mismatches the germline segment, possibly from a read error. The chain couples TRBV4-2 to TRBJ1-2; a weak D match, TRBD1 (5 bases). CDR1 LGHNA and CDR2 YNFKEQ come from the germline V gene. The CDR3 runs to 15 residues. DNA of the CDR3: TGTGCCAGCAACCAAGAAGAGGGGATTGCCTATGGCTACACCTTC. As protein: CASNQEEGIAYGYTF.

The rearrangement links TRBV10-3 to TRBJ2-7, with 9 nucleotides matching TRBD2. The CDR3 runs to 16 residues. The V gene's germline CDR1 is ENHRY and CDR2 SYGVKD. V lost 0 bases and J lost 2; bases outside the gene matches: 5. CDR3 in amino acids: CAISESRGGAAYEQYF. The CDR3 region has the DNA TGTGCCATCAGTGAGTCGCGGGGGGGCGCCGCCTACGAGCAGTACTTC.

The chain employs TRBV7-9 and TRBJ1-1; D unclear. This CDR3 comprises 9 residues. V lost 8 bases and J lost 10, with 8 bases in between. Germline CDR1 is SEHNR and CDR2 is FQNEAQ (reference sequence). In DNA form, the CDR3 reads TGTGCCAGCGGCGGAGGAGCTTTCTTT. Its translation is CASGGGAFF.

A few counts support this clonotype. The chain combines TRBV7-3 with TRBJ1-1; D possibly corresponds to TRBD1 (5 bases). V dropped 6 bases and J dropped 4 bases, with 15 bases sitting between them. Germline CDR1 reads SGHTA; CDR2 reads FQGTGA. The CDR3 has 14 residues. The CDR3 coding sequence is TGTGCCAGCAGACCAACCCAGGGCTCCACTGAAGCTTTCTTT. Protein: CASRPTQGSTEAFF.

In this sample, this clonotype turned up many times. J is TRBJ2-7 and V is TRBV4-2; 12 positions agree with TRBD2. The J segment lost 2 bases and the V segment lost 0 bases, leaving 5 bases of the junction unmatched. The CDR3 has 17 amino acids. In germline, CDR1 is LGHNA, CDR2 YNFKEQ. Written as DNA, the CDR3 is TGTGCCAGCAGCCAAGAGGCTCCTAGCGGGAGGGCCTACGAGCAGTACTTC. Amino acid sequence: CASSQEAPSGRAYEQYF.

The rearrangement links TRBV28 to TRBJ2-7; 8 bases agree with TRBD2. Germline CDR1 is MDHEN and CDR2 is SYDVKM. This CDR3 has 15 amino acids. V trimming: 5 bases; J trimming: 2 bases; junction bases outside the gene matches: 8. Here the CDR3 DNA reads TGTGCCAGCAGTCTTGGGGGGACTAGTCCCTACGAGCAGTACTTC. Amino acid sequence: CASSLGGTSPYEQYF.

This clonotype has a count of ten or more. V usage is TRBV12-3 or TRBV12-4 and J usage is TRBJ1-1; 11 bases map to TRBD1. V was pared by 5 bases and J by 0 bases, with 2 bases of the junction left unmatched. The CDR3 loop spans 15 amino acids. The CDR3 is CASSTGQGVNTEAFF. The CDR3 nucleotides are TGTGCCAGCAGTACGGGACAGGGGGTGAACACTGAAGCTTTCTTT.

This clonotype occurred a few times. The chain recombines TRBV29-1 with TRBJ2-1; 12 bases align to TRBD2. The CDR3 sequence is 14 residues long. The germline V gene encodes CDR1 SQVTM and CDR2 ANQGSEA. V gave up 7 bases and J gave up 8 bases; unmatched junction bases: 9. CDR3 region: CSGRLAGDADEQFF. The CDR3 region has the DNA TGCAGCGGCCGACTAGCGGGAGACGCGGATGAGCAGTTCTTC.

CDR3 in DNA: TGCGCCAGCAGCCTCGGGAGGTGGTTCGCAGATACGCAGTATTTT. Encoded protein: CASSLGRWFADTQYF. J is TRBJ2-3 and V is TRBV4-1; 7 bases align to TRBD2. Germline trimming cut 4 bases from V and 4 bases from J; bases unmatched to any gene: 8. The CDR3 has 15 residues. Germline V gene lookup returns CDR1 MGHRA and CDR2 YSYEKL.

This clonotype has just a few counts. This rearrangement joins TRBV18 to TRBJ1-1; D is perhaps TRBD1 (6 bases). Germline values: CDR1 KGHSH, CDR2 LQKENI. Trimming pared 0 bases from V and 2 bases from J, leaving 16 bases between. CDR3 size: 17 residues. CDR3 sequence reads: CASSPPWGASTNTEAFF. In nucleotides, the CDR3 is TGTGCCAGCTCACCACCCTGGGGGGCTTCGACTAACACTGAAGCTTTCTTT.

Only a few counts were recorded for this clonotype. The rearrangement uses TRBV2 and TRBJ1-1, with D unclear. This CDR3 is 13 amino acids long. CDR1 SNHLY and CDR2 FYNNEI come from the germline V gene. Trimming left V 8 bases short and J 0 bases short, with 10 bases between. CDR3: CASAIVMNTEAFF. In nucleotides, the CDR3 is TGTGCCAGCGCTATAGTCATGAACACTGAAGCTTTCTTT.

This clonotype has more than one count but fewer than ten. The chain carries TRBV6-5 and TRBJ1-1; D gene unclear. CDR3 length: 14 residues. The ends were cut back, 4 bases at V and 0 bases at J, with 9 bases in the middle. CDR1 MNHEY and CDR2 SVGAGI come from the germline V gene. The CDR3 DNA sequence: TGTGCCAGCAGTTCACAGAATTTGAACACTGAAGCTTTCTTT. It specifies CASSSQNLNTEAFF.

V and J are TRBV12-3 or TRBV12-4 and TRBJ1-1, with D maybe TRBD1 (5 bases). There are 13 residues in the CDR3. Trimming shortened V by 5 bases and J by 0 bases, and 7 bases separated the two germline ends. The CDR3 loop is CASSQGVNTEAFF. The CDR3 DNA reads TGTGCCAGCAGTCAAGGGGTGAACACTGAAGCTTTCTTT.

V gene TRBV6-1 combines with J gene TRBJ2-7; D remains unclear. The germline V gene encodes CDR1 MNHNS and CDR2 SASEGT. This CDR3 spans 13 amino acids. V was clipped by 3 bases and J by 4 bases, with 10 bases between them. This chain's CDR3 is CASSDWTEYEQYF. CDR3 DNA sequence: TGTGCCAGCAGTGATTGGACGGAGTACGAGCAGTACTTC.

The chain employs TRBV20-1 and TRBJ1-5, with D uncertain. With 1 base removed from V and 6 bases from J, the gap between germline ends came to 1 base. Germline assignment: CDR1 DFQATT and CDR2 SNEGSKA (reference sequence). The CDR3 has 10 residues. CDR3 nucleotide sequence: TGCAGTGCTAGAGTTCAGCCCCAGCATTTT. Its translation is CSARVQPQHF.

This chain links TRBV12-3 or TRBV12-4 with TRBJ2-2; perhaps TRBD2 as D (6 bases). This CDR3 is 15 amino acids long. V was pared by 4 bases and J by 2 bases, with 11 bases between. CDR3 DNA sequence: TGTGCCAGCAGTTGGAGGGCCCTTAACACCGGGGAGCTGTTTTTT. As protein: CASSWRALNTGELFF.

The chain carries TRBV6-2 or TRBV6-3 and TRBJ2-5, with a weak D call TRBD2 (5 bases). Germline CDR1 MNHEY, CDR2 SVGEGT. V gave up 8 bases and J gave up 2 bases, with 12 bases separating them. The CDR3 length is 13 residues. This chain's CDR3 is CASGTRVQETQYF. In DNA form, the CDR3 reads TGTGCCAGCGGCACGAGGGTTCAAGAGACCCAGTACTTC.

This clonotype was picked up a small number of times. V and J are TRBV29-1 and TRBJ2-7; either TRBD1 or TRBD2 may fit D (5 bases each). This CDR3 is built from 16 residues. Trimming removed 0 bases from V and 7 bases from J, with 22 bases in between. CDR1 and CDR2 from the germline V gene are SQVTM and ANQGSEA. Here the CDR3 DNA reads TGCAGCGTTGAAGATCGGGGCCAGGGATATATTTGGGAGCAGTACTTC. Translating it yields CSVEDRGQGYIWEQYF.

The chain joins TRBV13 to TRBJ1-2; 8 bases align to TRBD1. Trimming removed 5 bases from V and 4 bases from J; junction bases left unmatched: 12. The germline V gene has CDR1 PRHDT and CDR2 FYEKMQ (reference sequence). This CDR3 has 16 amino acids. CDR3 protein: CASSVWTGWPPYGYTF. The CDR3 DNA reads TGTGCCAGCAGCGTCTGGACAGGGTGGCCTCCCTATGGCTACACCTTC. Supplemented by reference TRBV13 and TRBJ1-2, the full variable domain reads AAGVIQSPRHLIKEKRETATLKCYPIPRHDTVYWYQQGPGQDPQFLISFYEKMQSDKGSIPDRFSAQQFSDYHSELNMSSLELGDSALYFCASSVWTGWPPYGYTFGSGTRLTVV.